The rows below give T cell receptor beta chains drawn from one sample of a study of blood T cell repertoires in COVID-19. The repertoire was sequenced with immunoSEQ multiplex PCR; TCRdb's copy has only in-frame clones and lacks some. The table shows around 180,000 clones, with about nine tenths occurring only once. The sample consisted of peripheral blood. The receptor source for this set is a young woman with acute or convalescent COVID-19. CDR3s include the opening cysteine and the closing phenylalanine or tryptophan. Each record gives: J gene, clone size, D gene, V gene, CDR3 DNA, CDR3 protein. A D gene is named only where the DNA matches it firmly. For some rows the clone size is stated as once, few or many, or as a class when expanded; others skip it.

TRBJ1-2 NA NA TRBV6-5 TGTGCCAGCAGTTCGCGCGAATCTTATTATGGCTACACCTTC CASSSRESYYGYTF
TRBJ1-2 NA NA TRBV28 TGTGCGGCCCACCACCAGGGACTTGGCTACACCTTC CAAHHQGLGYTF
TRBJ2-2 NA NA TRBV9 TGTGCCAGCAGCGTAGGAGCTACCGCGAACACCGGGGAGCTGTTTTTT CASSVGATANTGELFF
TRBJ2-7 NA NA TRBV5-1 TGCGCCAGCAGCTTTAAAGGAGGCTACGAGCAGTACTTC CASSFKGGYEQYF
TRBJ1-6 NA NA TRBV5-1 TGCGCCAGCAGCTTGGGACAGTATAATTCACCCCTCCACTTT CASSLGQYNSPLHF
TRBJ2-3 NA NA TRBV20-1 TGCAGTGCTCGGGAAAGAGATACGCAGTATTTT CSARERDTQYF
TRBJ2-5 NA TRBD2 TRBV28 TGTGCCAGCAGGGCTAGCGGGAAAGAGACCCAGTACTTC CASRASGKETQYF
TRBJ2-1 NA TRBD2 TRBV9 TGTGCCAGCCAACCAACATATAGCGGGACCTACAATGAGCAGTTCTTC CASQPTYSGTYNEQFF
TRBJ1-2 NA NA TRBV10-2 TGCGCCAGCAGCCAACAAGCTAACTATGGCTACACCTTC CASSQQANYGYTF
TRBJ1-6 NA TRBD1 TRBV2 TGTGCCAGCAGTCCTAGGACAGGGCACGGTTCACCCCTCCACTTT CASSPRTGHGSPLHF
TRBJ1-1 NA TRBD1 TRBV24-1 TGTGCCACCAGTGAGGGACAGGGTAGGAGCCCTGAAGCTTTCTTT CATSEGQGRSPEAFF
TRBJ1-6 NA NA TRBV30 TGTGCCTGGACTAGCTCCTATAATTCACCCCTCCACTTT CAWTSSYNSPLHF
TRBJ2-2 NA NA TRBV7-9 TGTGCCAGCAGCTTAGCTAGCGGGGAGCTGTTTTTT CASSLASGELFF
TRBJ1-1 NA NA TRBV29-1 TGCAGCGTTCTCCCGAACACTGAAGCTTTCTTT CSVLPNTEAFF
TRBJ1-2 few NA TRBV14 TGTGCCAGCAGCCAGGGGGGAAACGATTATGGCTACACCTTC CASSQGGNDYGYTF
TRBJ2-1 NA TRBD1 TRBV18 TGTGCCAGCTCGCTCAGGGGGCGCGAGAATGAGCAGTTCTTC CASSLRGRENEQFF
TRBJ2-1 once NA TRBV2 TGTGCCAGCAGTGAATGGGGTAGGGGTGAGCAGTTCTTC CASSEWGRGEQFF
TRBJ1-2 NA NA TRBV12-3/TRBV12-4 TGTGCCAGCAGTCGGGGCAGGGGTTTAGGCTACACCTTC CASSRGRGLGYTF
TRBJ2-7 few NA TRBV5-1 TGCGCCAGCAGCATGGACAGTCTTTCTTACGAGCAGTACTTC CASSMDSLSYEQYF
TRBJ1-3 once NA TRBV9 TGTGCCAGCAGCGTAGGAGCGGGGAGCTCTGGAAACACCATATATTTT CASSVGAGSSGNTIYF
TRBJ2-3 NA NA TRBV20-1 TGCAGTGCTAGTTGGGCCCCGGGGAGGACAGATACGCAGTATTTT CSASWAPGRTDTQYF
TRBJ1-5 NA NA TRBV6-5 TGTGCCAGCAGTCACCCGGGGTTCCCCCAGCATTTT CASSHPGFPQHF
TRBJ2-7 NA TRBD1 TRBV7-2 TGTGCCAGCAGACAAACAGGGGGAAACTACGAGCAGTACTTC CASRQTGGNYEQYF
TRBJ2-1 once NA TRBV5-1 TGCGCCAGCAGCTCAGGGACATTATACAATGAGCAGTTCTTC CASSSGTLYNEQFF
TRBJ1-1 NA NA TRBV5-1 TGCGCCAGCAGTTCGGTCCCGAACACTGAAGCTTTCTTT CASSSVPNTEAFF
TRBJ2-1 few NA TRBV14 TGTGCCGTCAACCACGGTTCCTCCCTTAATGAGCAGTTCTTC CAVNHGSSLNEQFF
TRBJ1-5 NA TRBD1 TRBV7-2 TGTGCCAGCAGCTTGAGGGGACAGGGGTATCAGCCCCAGCATTTT CASSLRGQGYQPQHF
TRBJ1-1 NA NA TRBV18 TGTGCCAGCTCACGATCTTCGACGGACGGAGGTGAAGCTTTCTTT CASSRSSTDGGEAFF
TRBJ2-5 NA NA TRBV11-2 TGTGCCAGCAGCCTCCTACAAGAGACCCAGTACTTC CASSLLQETQYF
TRBJ2-3 NA TRBD2 TRBV3-1/TRBV3-2 TGTGCCAGCAGCCCCCCAGGAGCGGGAGGAGATACGCAGTATTTT CASSPPGAGGDTQYF
TRBJ1-6 NA NA TRBV12-3/TRBV12-4 TGTGCCAGCAGTTTAGGGAGAGATTCACCCCTCCACTTT CASSLGRDSPLHF
TRBJ2-7 once NA TRBV5-1 TGCGCCAGCAGCTTCGAGATTCACTACGAGCAGTACTTC CASSFEIHYEQYF
TRBJ2-1 NA NA TRBV29-1 TGCAGCGTTGGGGGGGCCTACAATGAGCAGTTCTTC CSVGGAYNEQFF
TRBJ1-6 NA NA TRBV10-1 TGCGCCAGCAGAAAGGGGTCCGGGACATTAGGTGATTCACCCCTCCACTTT CASRKGSGTLGDSPLHF
TRBJ1-1 NA NA TRBV12-2 TGTGCAAGTCGCCTAAAGGGACAGAATCTTACTGAAGCTTTCTTT CASRLKGQNLTEAFF
TRBJ1-6 once NA TRBV20-1 TGCAGTGCAAGACCCGATTCACCCCTCCACTTT CSARPDSPLHF
TRBJ2-1 NA TRBD2 TRBV3-1/TRBV3-2 TGTGCCAGCAGCCTCCGGACTAGCGGGAAGGATGAGCAGTTCTTC CASSLRTSGKDEQFF
TRBJ2-7 NA NA TRBV5-1 TGCGCCAGCAGCTTTACAGGGTATAATGACGAGCAGTACTTC CASSFTGYNDEQYF
TRBJ2-7 NA NA TRBV6-5 TGTGCCACACAGGAGTCGGGGGTCTACGAGCAGTACTTC CATQESGVYEQYF
TRBJ2-3 NA NA TRBV14 TGTGCCAGCAGCCAGTTCCTGGGCAACACAGATACGCAGTATTTT CASSQFLGNTDTQYF
TRBJ2-3 NA NA TRBV2 TGTGCCAGCAGTGAAGCAAGGGACTTCGGAGCTACGCAGTATTTT CASSEARDFGATQYF
TRBJ1-1 NA TRBD1 TRBV2 TGTGCCAGCAATCCGGGACAGTTCACTGAAGCTTTCTTT CASNPGQFTEAFF
TRBJ2-6 NA TRBD1 TRBV4-1 TGCGCCAGCAGCCAAGATACAGGGGGCGCTGGCTCTGGGGCCAACGTCCTGACTTTC CASSQDTGGAGSGANVLTF
TRBJ2-1 NA NA TRBV28 TGTGCCAGCAGCTTGGGAGGCGAGAACAATGAGCAGTTCTTC CASSLGGENNEQFF
TRBJ2-1 NA TRBD2 TRBV6-5 TGTGCCAGCACCCGGGTATTTGATAGCGGGAGGGCCGAGTTCTTC CASTRVFDSGRAEFF
TRBJ2-5 once TRBD1 TRBV5-4 TGTGCCAGCAGCCCGACAGGGAAGGGGTCAGAGACCCAGTACTTC CASSPTGKGSETQYF
TRBJ1-1 NA NA TRBV29-1 TGCAGCGTTCGACAGGTCGCTGAAGCTTTCTTT CSVRQVAEAFF
TRBJ1-1 NA NA TRBV2 TGTGCCAGCAGTGAGGGGGGGGACGAAGCTTTCTTT CASSEGGDEAFF
TRBJ1-3 NA TRBD1 TRBV10-3 TGTGCCATCAGTGAGATGACAGGGGGAAACACCATATATTTT CAISEMTGGNTIYF
TRBJ2-1 NA TRBD2 TRBV18 TGTGCCAGCTCAGCGGGACTAGCGGGAGCAGGTGAGCAGTTCTTC CASSAGLAGAGEQFF
TRBJ2-7 NA NA TRBV11-3 TGTGCCAGCAGCTTAGCATCCTACGAGCAGTACTTC CASSLASYEQYF